The 8 T cell receptor beta chains in this list originate from one sample, sequenced in a study of PD-L1 blockade in urothelial cancer (dated by TCRdb to about 2017). The sample's time point, from its label and the paper: peripheral blood 6 weeks after treatment start. Libraries were prepared through the immunoSEQ multiplex PCR assay. TCRdb limited this immuneACCESS table to in-frame rearrangements with V and J called. A share of clones is missing; checked studies link under half to unresolved V genes, and the rest is unexplained. This sample is represented by about 110,000 clones; roughly 90% of them were singletons. Around 4% of the sample is taken by the ten largest. This sample comprised PBMCs, obtained around atezolizumab (anti-PD-L1) treatment. The receptors were gathered from a man aged 60-69 years with urothelial cancer.

The V call is TRBV5-6, the J call TRBJ1-5; no firm D call. V lost 0 bases and J lost 1, with 11 bases in between. The germline V gene encodes CDR1 SGHDT and CDR2 YYEEEE. This CDR3 spans 16 amino acids. The CDR3 DNA reads as TGTGCCAGCAGCTTGGGGAGCGGGAGAAGCAATCAGCCCCAGCATTTT. Protein product: CASSLGSGRSNQPQHF.

The chain's CDR3 is CASSPRDKETQYF. CDR3 coding DNA: TGTGCCAGCAGCCCCCGGGACAAAGAGACCCAGTACTTC. V usage is TRBV9 and J usage is TRBJ2-5; D is perhaps TRBD1 (6 bases). The CDR3 runs to 13 residues. The germline CDR1 and CDR2 sequences are SGDLS and YYNGEE. Trimming cost V 4 bases and J 3 bases, with 10 bases left between them.

The chain has TRBV5-6 and TRBJ2-5; 9 nucleotides align to TRBD2. CDR1 is SGHDT and CDR2 is YYEEEE in the germline V gene. The CDR3 has 14 amino acids. The V segment lost 0 bases and the J segment 5 bases; nucleotides outside the gene matches: 2. DNA of the CDR3: TGTGCCAGCAGCTTGGCCAGCGGGGGGGAGACCCAGTACTTC. Translation: CASSLASGGETQYF.

The V and J genes are TRBV5-5 and TRBJ2-7; TRBD2 agrees at 7 bases. CDR1 and CDR2 from the germline V gene are SGHKS and YYEKEE (reference sequence). This CDR3 is 16 amino acids long. V lost 4 bases, J lost 4 bases, and 14 bases stayed unmatched. CDR3 loop: CASSQSGTLQYYEQYF. In DNA, the CDR3 is TGTGCCAGCAGCCAGAGCGGGACCCTACAATATTACGAGCAGTACTTC.

The genes are TRBV2 and TRBJ2-3, with D perhaps matching TRBD2 (5 bases). This CDR3 spans 17 amino acids. Germline CDR1 SNHLY, CDR2 FYNNEI. The V end was cut by 4 bases, the J end by 0 bases, with 17 bases between. CDR3 protein: CASSGPAGRTSTDTQYF. As DNA, the CDR3 is TGTGCCAGCAGTGGACCGGCGGGCCGGACCAGCACAGATACGCAGTATTTT.

The V gene is TRBV4-1, the J gene TRBJ2-1, with 7 bases that match TRBD2. V was pared by 2 bases and J by 6 bases, with 10 bases of the junction left unmatched. In germline, CDR1 is MGHRA, CDR2 YSYEKL. The CDR3 is 16 residues long. The CDR3 DNA follows: TGCGCCAGCAGCCAAAGAGCGGGGAATTCTCTCAATGAGCAGTTCTTC. Protein product: CASSQRAGNSLNEQFF.

This clone has only one observation. The rearrangement joins TRBV10-3 to TRBJ2-1; 10 nucleotides agree with TRBD2. CDR3 length equals 14 residues. Trimming removed 3 bases from V and 8 bases from J; junction bases left unmatched: 4. Germline V gives CDR1 ENHRY, CDR2 SYGVKD. The CDR3 nucleotides read TGTGCCATCAGTGAAAGGCTAGCGGGAGATGAGCAGTTCTTC. Translation: CAISERLAGDEQFF.

CDR3 nucleotides: TGTGCCAGCAGTGAAGAAGGGGGCCCTGGAAACACCATATATTTT. Translation: CASSEEGGPGNTIYF. The chain is built from TRBV6-1 and TRBJ1-3; TRBD1 matches at 7 bases. V lost 1 base, J lost 2 bases, and 2 bases stayed unmatched. The CDR3 length is 15 residues. The germline gives CDR1 MNHNS, CDR2 SASEGT.